Listed here are 8 T cell receptor beta chains from one sample, sequenced in a study of T cells in localized non-small cell lung cancer. Profiled with immunoSEQ multiplex PCR; TCRdb holds only in-frame clones, not every one. The data hold about 5,500 clones, with approximately 82% observed a single time. Sequencing used peripheral blood mononuclear cells, obtained before any cancer treatment. These TCRs come from a female donor aged 60 or older with stage II lung adenocarcinoma.

V is TRBV7-9 and J is TRBJ1-3, with 8 bases fitting TRBD1. Trimming at V came to 8 bases and at J to 4 bases, leaving 4 bases not matched to a gene. CDR3 size: 13 residues. Germline lookup yields CDR1 SEHNR and CDR2 FQNEAQ (reference sequence). The CDR3: CASGQGEGNTIYF. CDR3 sequence (DNA): TGTGCCAGCGGACAGGGAGAGGGAAACACCATATATTTT.

The chain is built from TRBV19 and TRBJ2-5, with D maybe TRBD1 (5 bases). The germline V and J ends were trimmed by 1 base and 5 bases, with 8 bases remaining between them. The CDR3 spans 13 residues. Germline CDR1 LNHDA, CDR2 SQIVND (reference sequence). The CDR3 loop is CASSIGQYETQYF. The DNA of the CDR3 is TGTGCCAGTAGTATAGGACAGTATGAGACCCAGTACTTC. Based on the CDR3 plus reference TRBV19 and TRBJ2-5, the full variable domain is DGGITQSPKYLFRKEGQNVTLSCEQNLNHDAMYWYRQDPGQGLRLIYYSQIVNDFQKGDIAEGYSVSREKKESFPLTVTSAQKNPTAFYLCASSIGQYETQYFGPGTRLLVL.

The V and J genes are TRBV19 and TRBJ1-1, with a weak D call TRBD1 (6 bases). Trimming took 7 bases from V and 0 from J, leaving 18 bases between them. The germline gives CDR1 LNHDA, CDR2 SQIVND (reference sequence). The CDR3 covers 16 residues. The CDR3: CASTPPRTAMNTEAFF. CDR3 in DNA: TGTGCCAGTACCCCGCCAAGGACAGCCATGAACACTGAAGCTTTCTTT.

This chain links TRBV5-4 with TRBJ2-6, with unresolved D. The CDR3 is 18 amino acids. Germline CDR1 reads SGHNT; CDR2 reads YYREEE (reference sequence). Trimming removed 5 bases at V and 1 base at J, with 19 bases between. The CDR3 loop is CASRESQLTPSGANVLTF. CDR3 nucleotide sequence: TGTGCCAGCAGGGAATCTCAGCTGACCCCGTCTGGGGCCAACGTCCTGACTTTC. The entire variable domain, with the rest obtained from reference TRBV5-4 and TRBJ2-6, is as follows: ETGVTQSPTHLIKTRGQQVTLRCSSQSGHNTVSWYQQALGQGPQFIFQYYREEENGRGNFPPRFSGLQFPNYSSELNVNALELDDSALYLCASRESQLTPSGANVLTFGAGSRLTVL.

This clone was seen only a few times. The rearrangement joins TRBV30 to TRBJ1-1; D remains unclear. The CDR3 covers 13 residues. Deletions cut 4 bases from V and 0 bases from J, with 9 bases between. Germline CDR1 is GTSNPN and CDR2 is SVGIG (reference sequence). Here the CDR3 DNA reads TGTGCCTGGAAGAGGCAGATGAACACTGAAGCTTTCTTT. Translated, it gives CAWKRQMNTEAFF.

The chain links TRBV4-1 to TRBJ1-2, with no clear D. V was trimmed by 0 bases and J by 2 bases, leaving 7 bases between them. Germline lookup yields CDR1 MGHRA and CDR2 YSYEKL. This CDR3 is 14 amino acids long. The CDR3 region is CASSQDPRNYGYTF. DNA for the CDR3: TGCGCCAGCAGCCAAGACCCCAGAAACTATGGCTACACCTTC.

CDR3 loop: CASSLALQPQHF. The CDR3 nucleotides read TGTGCCAGCAGCTTGGCCTTACAGCCCCAGCATTTT. The J gene is TRBJ1-5, the V gene TRBV5-8, with unresolved D. The CDR3 totals 12 residues. The V end was cut by 0 bases, the J end by 7 bases, with 5 bases between. Germline CDR1 and CDR2: SGHTS and YDEGEE.

This clone was recorded only once. The CDR3 sequence: CASSLTARGDSYEQYF. The CDR3 DNA reads TGTGCCAGCAGCTTAACGGCCCGGGGGGATTCCTACGAGCAGTACTTC. The chain has TRBV7-3 and TRBJ2-7, with TRBD2 matching over 7 bases. Germline-derived CDR1 and CDR2 are SGHTA and FQGTGA. The CDR3 is made up of 16 amino acids. The J segment lost 1 base and the V segment lost 0 bases, leaving 6 bases of the junction unmatched.